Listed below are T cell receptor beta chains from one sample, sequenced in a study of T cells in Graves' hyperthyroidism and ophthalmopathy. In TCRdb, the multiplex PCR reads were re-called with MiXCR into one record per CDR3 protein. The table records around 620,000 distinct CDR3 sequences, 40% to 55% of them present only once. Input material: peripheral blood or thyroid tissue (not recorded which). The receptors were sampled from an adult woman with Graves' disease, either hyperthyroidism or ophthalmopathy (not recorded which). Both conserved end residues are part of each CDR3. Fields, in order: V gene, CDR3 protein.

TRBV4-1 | CASSRRDRGSQPQHF
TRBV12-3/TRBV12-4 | CASSHSHQPQHF
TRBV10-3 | CAISPEPGGTGELFF
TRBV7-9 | CASSLGPGQGSTGELFF
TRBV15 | CATSRGLLQGTDTQYF
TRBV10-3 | CATGMGYSPLHF
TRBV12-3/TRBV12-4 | CASSFGQGIGGYTF
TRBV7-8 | CASSLDSGSPLHF
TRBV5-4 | CASSPPGAEGETQYF
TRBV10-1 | CASSASGALTEAFF
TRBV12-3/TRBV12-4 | CASSLGLGPGYF
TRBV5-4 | CASSHDRGDGYTF
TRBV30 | CAWSTLSGSQPQHF
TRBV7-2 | CASSSGTGPSNYGYTF
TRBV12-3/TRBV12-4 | CASSLGTALTEAFF
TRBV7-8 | CASSPYVGGPNEKLFF
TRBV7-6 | CASSTRGGEAFF
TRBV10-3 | CAISARQRNTGELFF
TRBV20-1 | CSARDPRGGSNTIYF
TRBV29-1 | CSVGGQGSGYTF
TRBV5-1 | CASSFRHEQYF
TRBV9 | CASSVDRGPPSAEKLFF
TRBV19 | CASTYSWANVLTF
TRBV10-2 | CASRQGVGQPQHF
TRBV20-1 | CSARDIRDSPLHF
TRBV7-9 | CASSGKGQISTGELFF
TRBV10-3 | CASSSLASRASETQYF
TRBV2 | CASSEQGAIGYTF
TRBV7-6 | CASSLEGQSIETQYF
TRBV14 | CASSQGTEWNGYTF
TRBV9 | CASSAKPGHSFYEQYF
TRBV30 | CAWSRNTIYF
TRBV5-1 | CASSLQGQGAGYGYTF
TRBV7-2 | CASSLKGGEKLFF
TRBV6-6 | CASSYPGTVGQETQYF
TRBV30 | CAWSPSPHYEQYF
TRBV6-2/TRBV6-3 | CASSYVFGQPQHF
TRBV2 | CASSAWGQEQYF
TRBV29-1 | CSVGDGANYGYTF
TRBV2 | CASRTGTSDSPLHF
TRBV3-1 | CASSELEGKLFF
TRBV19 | CASSISVGSSYEQYF
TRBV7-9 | CASSLVTGGTKETQYF
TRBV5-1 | CASSLEDSRNQPLHF
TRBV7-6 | CASSLVHNSLLHF
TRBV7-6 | CASSPDKAGNTIYF
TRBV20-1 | CSASNDWYSNQPQHF
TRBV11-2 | CASRPAEGGDRGRYF
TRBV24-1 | CATSEGGPPRKDTEAFF
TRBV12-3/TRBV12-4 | CASSPTASSGNTIYF
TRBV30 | CAWSGAIGNTIYF
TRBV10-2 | CASSEAGSIYEQYF